The 20 T cell receptor beta chains below all came from one sample that was sequenced in a study of identical twins. TCRdb independently ran MiXCR on the 5' RACE reads; one entry per CDR3 protein. The sample lists about 570,000 distinct CDR3 sequences, over 8.5% seen once, with around 3.2% in the top ten. The same data also went into a second study, on yellow fever vaccine responses in identical twins.

The specimen was PBMCs. The receptors come from a woman under 30 in good health.

CDR3 sequence reads: CSARSTGLEGTQYF. The CDR3, as DNA: TGCAGTGCTAGGTCTACGGGACTAGAGGGGACCCAGTACTTC. The J gene is TRBJ2-5, the V gene TRBV20-1, with 8 bases aligning to TRBD2. The CDR3 extends over 14 amino acids. After removal of 3 bases from V and 7 bases from J, the junction contained 10 bases not matched to a gene. Germline-derived CDR1 and CDR2 are DFQATT and SNEGSKA (reference sequence).

This clonotype was observed at least ten times. The chain recombines TRBV20-1 with TRBJ2-1, with TRBD2 identical over 10 bases. Per germline, CDR1 DFQATT and CDR2 SNEGSKA (reference sequence). The V gene end was trimmed by 3 bases and the J gene end by 2 bases; junction bases not matched to a gene: 13. The CDR3 runs to 18 residues. CDR3 DNA: TGCAGTGCTAGTATGTCGAAAGCGGGGGGGCTCACCTACAATGAGCAGTTCTTC. It yields the protein CSASMSKAGGLTYNEQFF.

This clonotype was observed a handful of times. The chain has TRBV6-5 and TRBJ2-1, with TRBD2 matching over 14 bases. This CDR3 contains 18 residues. Germline V gene data show CDR1 as MNHEY and CDR2 as SVGAGI. V lost 2 bases and J lost 9; bases outside the gene matches: 12. The CDR3 DNA is TGTGCCAGCAGTTACCTGAAACCGACTAGCGGGGGGGCCGCTGAGCAGTTCTTC. Its protein product is CASSYLKPTSGGAAEQFF.

The chain uses TRBV3-1 and TRBJ2-1, with a tentative D call TRBD1 (6 bases). Trimming cost V 0 bases and J 3 bases, with 9 bases left between them. CDR1 is LGHDT, CDR2 YNNKEL, per germline (reference sequence). CDR3 length: 15 residues. CDR3 bases: TGTGCCAGCAGCCAAGATGTCAGGGGCTACAATGAGCAGTTCTTC. It encodes CASSQDVRGYNEQFF.

CDR3 in amino acids: CASSFKRQVYEQYF. The CDR3 DNA reads TGTGCCAGCAGTTTCAAGAGACAGGTCTACGAGCAGTACTTC. V gene TRBV27 combines with J gene TRBJ2-7; D is possibly TRBD1 (6 bases). Trimming left V 3 bases short and J 3 bases short, with 12 bases between. Germline-derived CDR1 and CDR2 are MNHEY and SMNVEV (reference sequence). The CDR3 sequence is 14 residues long.

Only a few counts were recorded for this clonotype. This chain connects TRBV6-5 to TRBJ1-3, with unresolved D. The length of the CDR3 is 18 residues. Germline V lookup: CDR1 MNHEY, CDR2 SVGAGI. Trimming removed 0 bases at V and 7 bases at J, with 22 bases between. In DNA form, the CDR3 reads TGTGCCAGCAGTTACTCCATCAAAGGATCGAGTCTCCGGAACACCATATATTTT. Amino acids: CASSYSIKGSSLRNTIYF.

The rearrangement uses TRBV29-1 and TRBJ2-1; TRBD2 aligns across 13 bases. Germline CDR1 reads SQVTM; CDR2 reads ANQGSEA. The CDR3 sequence is 13 residues long. The trim removed 5 bases at V and 15 bases at J, leaving 10 bases unmatched. The CDR3 spells CSVPDATSGGRFF. CDR3 in DNA: TGCAGCGTTCCTGATGCGACTAGCGGGGGGCGGTTCTTC.

At least ten counts were recorded for this clonotype. V is TRBV24-1 and J is TRBJ2-2; D is perhaps TRBD1 (5 bases). The V and J ends lost 4 bases and 5 bases respectively, with 13 bases between them. This CDR3 region has 15 residues. Germline V gives CDR1 KGHDR, CDR2 SFDVKD. The CDR3 region is CATSEDATDTGELFF. The CDR3 coding sequence is TGTGCCACCAGTGAGGACGCGACAGATACCGGGGAGCTGTTTTTT.

This clonotype was counted at least ten times. The chain uses TRBV4-3 and TRBJ1-3; 9 bases agree with TRBD1. The CDR3 has 16 amino acids. Germline V CDR1 and CDR2: LGHNA, YSLEER. Trimming removed 1 base from V and 3 bases from J; junction bases left unmatched: 4. CDR3 sequence reads: CASSQGRDRVGNTIYF. Here the CDR3 DNA reads TGCGCCAGCAGCCAAGGAAGGGACAGGGTTGGAAACACCATATATTTT.

This clonotype was recorded at least ten times. The chain recombines TRBV5-1 with TRBJ2-1; D is undetermined. Per the germline V gene, CDR1 is SGHRS and CDR2 is YFSETQ. The CDR3 extends over 15 amino acids. The ends were cut back, 1 base at V and 2 bases at J, with 10 bases in the middle. CDR3 nucleotides: TGCGCCAGCAGCTTGCCGGGCAAAACCTACAATGAGCAGTTCTTC. Amino acid sequence: CASSLPGKTYNEQFF.

This chain uses TRBV19 with TRBJ1-1; D is undetermined. There are 14 residues in the CDR3. Germline values: CDR1 LNHDA, CDR2 SQIVND (reference sequence). V lost 5 bases and J 3 bases, leaving 13 bases between the germline ends. DNA of the CDR3: TGTGCCAGTAGTTCCCCTCCCCTCGACACTGAAGCTTTCTTT. As protein: CASSSPPLDTEAFF.

The sample holds a few counts of this clonotype. V and J are TRBV7-9 and TRBJ2-7; TRBD1 or TRBD2 may be the D gene (6 bases each). The CDR3 totals 14 residues. Trimming cost V 4 bases and J 7 bases, with 17 bases left between them. The germline V gene encodes CDR1 SEHNR and CDR2 FQNEAQ (reference sequence). The CDR3 nucleotides are TGTGCCAGCAGCTCCGCTCCGGGGGCGCGGGAGCAGTACTTC. It translates to CASSSAPGAREQYF.

The chain recombines TRBV19 with TRBJ2-2, with TRBD2 identical over 7 bases. The trim removed 6 bases at V and 4 bases at J, leaving 5 bases unmatched. Germline lookup yields CDR1 LNHDA and CDR2 SQIVND (reference sequence). CDR3 size: 14 residues. DNA for the CDR3: TGTGCCAGTAGGGGAGGGGCCCCCACCGGGGAGCTGTTTTTT. Translated: CASRGGAPTGELFF. Using reference TRBV19 and TRBJ2-2 for the parts outside the CDR3, the full variable domain is DGGITQSPKYLFRKEGQNVTLSCEQNLNHDAMYWYRQDPGQGLRLIYYSQIVNDFQKGDIAEGYSVSREKKESFPLTVTSAQKNPTAFYLCASRGGAPTGELFFGEGSRLTVL.

This clonotype was found a few times. The chain has TRBV2 and TRBJ2-2; the D gene is possibly TRBD1 (5 bases). The germline CDR1 and CDR2 sequences are SNHLY and FYNNEI. The CDR3 loop spans 14 amino acids. Trimming cost V 3 bases and J 1 base, with 6 bases left between them. Here the CDR3 reads CASSDQGNTGELFF. For the CDR3, the DNA is TGTGCCAGCAGTGATCAGGGGAACACCGGGGAGCTGTTTTTT. Variable domain in full (rest from reference TRBV2 and TRBJ2-2): EPEVTQTPSHQVTQMGQEVILRCVPISNHLYFYWYRQILGQKVEFLVSFYNNEISEKSEIFDDQFSVERPDGSNFTLKIRSTKLEDSAMYFCASSDQGNTGELFFGEGSRLTVL.

This clonotype was observed a few times. The rearrangement uses TRBV20-1 and TRBJ2-7; TRBD2 aligns across 10 bases. In germline, CDR1 is DFQATT, CDR2 SNEGSKA (reference sequence). CDR3 length equals 13 residues. V was clipped by 4 bases and J by 2 bases; unmatched bases: 2. This chain's CDR3 is CSATSGGPYEQYF. The CDR3 nucleotides read TGCAGTGCTACTAGCGGGGGCCCCTACGAGCAGTACTTC.

The sample holds a few counts of this clonotype. V and J are TRBV18 and TRBJ2-5; TRBD1 matches 8 bases. The CDR3 runs to 14 residues. Losses at the gene ends were 4 bases for V and 5 bases for J; bases not matched to a gene: 6. Germline CDR1 KGHSH, CDR2 LQKENI. The CDR3 spells CASSRDRFLETQYF. CDR3 coding DNA: TGTGCCAGCTCACGGGACAGGTTCCTGGAGACCCAGTACTTC.

This clonotype was seen a handful of times. The chain carries TRBV10-2 and TRBJ2-7, with TRBD2 as a possible D gene (6 bases). The germline gives CDR1 WSHSY, CDR2 SAAADI. V dropped 5 bases and J dropped 4 bases, with 15 bases sitting between them. The CDR3 has 14 amino acids. The DNA of the CDR3 is TGCGCCAGCAGTTCGAGCGGAGGGGTGTACGAGCAGTACTTC. Encoded protein: CASSSSGGVYEQYF.

This clonotype appeared many times. V usage is TRBV5-6 and J usage is TRBJ2-2; 7 bases agree with TRBD1. The V segment lost 4 bases and the J segment 2 bases; nucleotides outside the gene matches: 5. The CDR3 covers 15 residues. Germline lookup yields CDR1 SGHDT and CDR2 YYEEEE. CDR3 DNA sequence: TGTGCCAGCAGCCCCAGGGGGTTCAACACCGGGGAGCTGTTTTTT. It specifies CASSPRGFNTGELFF.

This clonotype was recorded a few times. The chain has TRBV11-2 and TRBJ2-1, with 11 nucleotides matching TRBD1. Germline CDR1 SGHAT, CDR2 FQNNGV. There are 16 residues in the CDR3. V dropped 3 bases and J dropped 2; count of bases not matched to a gene: 3. The CDR3 reads CASSFRGQGAYNEQFF. CDR3 nucleotides: TGTGCCAGCAGCTTTCGGGGACAGGGGGCCTACAATGAGCAGTTCTTC.

This clonotype was counted between two and nine times. This chain joins TRBV6-4 and TRBJ2-1, with 7 bases lining up with TRBD2. The CDR3 extends over 15 amino acids. Germline CDR1 is MRHNA and CDR2 is SNTAGT. The V and J ends lost 5 bases and 6 bases, in that order; junction bases with no gene match: 10. Here the CDR3 reads CASSPRGGTLNEQFF. CDR3 coding DNA: TGTGCCAGCAGTCCGCGCGGGGGTACCCTCAATGAGCAGTTCTTC.